A single sample gave rise to the 14 T cell receptor beta chains below, sequenced in a study of T cells in Graves' hyperthyroidism and ophthalmopathy. Amplification yielded TCR beta CDR3 regions, with RNA transcripts as the source. An initial round of RT-PCR targeting the TCR CDR3 relied on the HTBI primer set. Each CDR3 protein is one row after TCRdb ran MiXCR on the multiplex PCR reads. The sample yields approximately 380,000 distinct CDR3 sequences, 18% seen once. The material sequenced was blood. The source is a man between 18 and 29 years old with Graves' ophthalmopathy.

This clonotype was counted ten times or more. This rearrangement joins TRBV6-1 to TRBJ2-3; D is uncertain. V lost 5 bases to trimming and J lost 6 bases, with 15 bases between them. The CDR3 totals 14 residues. CDR1 is MNHNS, CDR2 SASEGT, per germline. Here the CDR3 DNA reads TGTGCCAGCAGTCCCCACAACCGCCCTGATACGCAGTATTTT. As protein: CASSPHNRPDTQYF.

In its sample, this clonotype was seen a few times. The V call is TRBV4-2, the J call TRBJ1-2; D is unclear. Trimming took off 0 bases at V and 4 bases at J, with 15 bases between the two ends. This CDR3 region has 16 residues. CDR1 is LGHNA, CDR2 YNFKEQ, per germline. CDR3 sequence reads: CASSQDPSQEFYGYTF. CDR3 bases: TGTGCCAGCAGCCAAGATCCATCCCAGGAATTCTATGGCTACACCTTC.

This clonotype was seen more than once but under ten times. The CDR3 loop reads CSANRDSLFF. DNA for the CDR3: TGCAGTGCTAACCGGGACAGTCTGTTCTTC. The V gene is TRBV20-1, the J gene TRBJ2-1; 7 positions agree with TRBD1. This CDR3 contains 10 residues. J lost 15 bases, V lost 4 bases, and 6 bases had no gene match. Germline V lookup: CDR1 DFQATT, CDR2 SNEGSKA (reference sequence).

This clonotype was detected a few times. The V call is TRBV10-3, the J call TRBJ2-5; 8 nucleotides align to TRBD2. J lost 5 bases, V lost 9 bases, and 11 bases had no gene match. CDR3 size: 14 residues. Germline V CDR1 and CDR2: ENHRY, SYGVKD. CDR3 amino acids: CAIGGSGAVETQYF. DNA of the CDR3: TGTGCCATTGGGGGTAGCGGGGCGGTGGAGACCCAGTACTTC.

The V and J genes are TRBV12-5 and TRBJ2-2; unclear D gene. The length of the CDR3 is 14 residues. The germline V and J ends were trimmed by 1 base and 2 bases, with 5 bases remaining between them. Germline V lookup: CDR1 LGHNT, CDR2 FRNRAP. CDR3 amino acids: CASGLAPNTGELFF. The CDR3 DNA sequence: TGTGCTAGTGGTTTGGCCCCTAACACCGGGGAGCTGTTTTTT.

In this sample, this clonotype turned up a few times. The chain couples TRBV6-5 to TRBJ1-3; 7 nucleotides align to TRBD1. CDR1 MNHEY and CDR2 SVGAGI come from the germline V gene. Trimming cost V 2 bases and J 2 bases; bases outside gene matches: 3. CDR3 length: 15 amino acids. The CDR3 is CASSYGQGAGNTIYF. As DNA, the CDR3 is TGTGCCAGCAGTTACGGTCAGGGGGCTGGAAACACCATATATTTT.

This clonotype was seen ten or more times. The chain couples TRBV12-3 or TRBV12-4 to TRBJ2-7; D is ambiguous. The CDR3 extends over 12 amino acids. V lost 6 bases to trimming and J lost 7 bases, with 13 bases between them. Written as DNA, the CDR3 is TGTGCCAGCAGCCTAGGGTCTGGGGAGCAGTACTTC. Protein product: CASSLGSGEQYF.

This clonotype was seen many times. The chain combines TRBV11-2 with TRBJ1-5; 9 positions match TRBD1. This CDR3 is built from 14 residues. Germline values: CDR1 SGHAT, CDR2 FQNNGV. V lost 5 bases and J lost 5; bases outside the gene matches: 4. The CDR3 coding sequence is TGTGCCAGCAGCCTGACAGGGGGTGATCAGCCCCAGCATTTT. It yields the protein CASSLTGGDQPQHF.

This clonotype was found a few times. The J gene is TRBJ2-1, the V gene TRBV10-2, with D perhaps TRBD1 (5 bases). CDR3 length equals 16 residues. Between the trimmed V and J ends, which lost 10 bases and 7 bases, there was a span of 26 bases. Germline CDR1 reads WSHSY; CDR2 reads SAAADI. This chain's CDR3 is CATFNKNRYTQNEQFF. Written as DNA, the CDR3 is TGCGCCACCTTCAACAAGAACAGGTACACCCAGAATGAGCAGTTCTTC.

This clonotype appeared many times. The rearrangement uses TRBV5-1 and TRBJ2-7, with TRBD2 matching 7 bases. Germline trimming cut 3 bases from V and 1 base from J; bases unmatched to any gene: 4. Germline V gives CDR1 SGHRS, CDR2 YFSETQ. CDR3 size: 14 residues. The CDR3: CASSWGGGSYEQYF. Here the CDR3 DNA reads TGCGCCAGCAGCTGGGGGGGAGGGTCCTACGAGCAGTACTTC. The variable domain in full, with the rest retrieved from reference TRBV5-1 and TRBJ2-7, is KAGVTQTPRYLIKTRGQQVTLSCSPISGHRSVSWYQQTPGQGLQFLFEYFSETQRNKGNFPGRFSGRQFSNSRSEMNVSTLELGDSALYLCASSWGGGSYEQYFGPGTRLTVT.

This chain links TRBV18 with TRBJ1-1; no clear D. Per germline, CDR1 KGHSH and CDR2 LQKENI. The CDR3 is made up of 14 amino acids. The V end lost 8 bases, the J end lost 1 base, and 14 bases lay between the germline ends. This CDR3 is CASNSAQQNTEAFF. The CDR3 DNA reads as TGTGCCAGCAACTCTGCTCAACAGAACACTGAAGCTTTCTTT.

This clonotype has a handful of counts. The chain has TRBV4-2 and TRBJ1-2; tentative D call: TRBD1 (6 bases). The germline V and J ends were trimmed by 5 bases and 4 bases, with 11 bases remaining between them. Germline CDR1 and CDR2: LGHNA and YNFKEQ. The CDR3 loop spans 13 amino acids. CDR3 bases: TGTGCCAGCAGCGCCCAGACAGGCTATGGCTACACCTTC. Its protein is CASSAQTGYGYTF.

There are many counts of this clonotype. The rearrangement joins TRBV7-8 to TRBJ1-2; D remains unclear. Trimming cost V 7 bases and J 0 bases, with 12 bases left between them. Germline CDR1 and CDR2: SGHVS and FQNEAQ. The CDR3 length is 14 residues. The CDR3 region is CASTPGPANYGYTF. The CDR3 DNA follows: TGTGCCAGCACCCCCGGACCAGCTAACTATGGCTACACCTTC.

This rearrangement joins TRBV7-9 to TRBJ2-1, with 11 nucleotides matching TRBD2. The CDR3 has 16 amino acids. Losses at the gene ends were 6 bases for V and 7 bases for J; bases not matched to a gene: 11. The germline gives CDR1 SEHNR, CDR2 FQNEAQ (reference sequence). CDR3 DNA sequence: TGTGCCAGCAGTCGGGACTCTAGCGGGGGGAAGAATGAGCAGTTCTTC. It specifies CASSRDSSGGKNEQFF.